This T cell receptor (beta chain) was captured in a study of T cell repertoires in cytomegalovirus infection. Study results and limitations: Cumulated frequencies of public TCR beta families served to identify carriers of CMV plus the relevant HLA.

The germline gives CDR1 SEHNR, CDR2 FQNEAQ (reference sequence). This CDR3 region has 14 residues. Between the trimmed V and J ends, which lost 3 bases and 0 bases, there was a span of 6 bases. TCRdb redid the calling of the reads with MiXCR, one entry per CDR3 protein. In the table there are 640,000 or so distinct CDR3 sequences, around a third of which are singletons. In its sample, this clonotype was seen a few times. Its antigen is unknown. This clonotype was sampled from a human donor in good health (CMV status not recorded). Some clones in this sample may be carry-over from other donors' samples. The sample consisted of cultured PBMCs, taken from culture after CMV antigen stimulation. The chain recombines TRBV7-9 with TRBJ2-1; D remains ambiguous. The DNA of the CDR3 is TGTGCCAGCAGCTTTCAGGCCTCCTACAATGAGCAGTTCTTC. It yields the protein CASSFQASYNEQFF.